This entry features one T cell receptor beta chain sequence. These data come from a study of blood T cell repertoires in COVID-19. Background on the study: Sites across the United States, Italy and Spain contributed samples from acute and convalescent COVID-19. Sample material is recorded as cDNA or gDNA derived from T cells, B-cell-depleted T cells, or PBMCs.

This CDR3 comprises 16 residues. Germline values: CDR1 SGHVS, CDR2 FNYEAQ. The V segment lost 5 bases and the J segment 0 bases; nucleotides outside the gene matches: 6. In the study's own analysis: Reference gene primer amplification gave nucleated cell count estimates. The repertoire was sequenced with immunoSEQ multiplex PCR; TCRdb's copy has only in-frame clones and lacks some. V and J calls and clone size are those listed in that table; D and trimming were worked out from the DNA. The sample lists around 200,000 clones; about nine tenths were seen once. This receptor was identified in a man aged 18 to 35 with active or convalescent COVID-19. Source material: peripheral blood. V gene TRBV7-6 combines with J gene TRBJ1-3; 8 bases are a match to TRBD1. The CDR3 region is CASSTTGGISGNTIYF. CDR3 coding DNA: TGTGCCAGCAGCACAACAGGGGGGATCTCTGGAAACACCATATATTTT.